Below are 21 T cell receptor beta chains sequenced from a single sample in a study of esophageal squamous cell carcinoma under preoperative chemotherapy (dated by TCRdb to about 2018). The time point label of this sample denotes: before preoperative PTX-NDP chemotherapy. Library preparation was by PCR. The listed sequencing device is HiSeq X Ten. The public reads were quality trimmed at Q25 with fastp and then assembled into clones with MiXCR by TCRdb, keeping productive beta chains. Entries are consolidated by CDR3 protein sequence, retaining the most common genes and DNA. This sample holds 6,600 or so distinct CDR3 sequences; roughly 30% were observed only once. 14% of the sample belongs to the ten largest clones. The sample was collected from a patient given preoperative chemotherapy. Every receptor here comes from a human donor with esophageal squamous cell carcinoma. The donor label of this sample is uncertain.

In its sample, this clonotype was seen many times. The V call is TRBV7-8, the J call TRBJ2-1; 8 nucleotides agree with TRBD2. CDR1 SGHVS and CDR2 FQNEAQ come from the germline V gene. The CDR3 is made up of 16 amino acids. V lost 5 bases and J lost 1; bases outside the gene matches: 7. The CDR3 nucleotides are TGTGCCAGCAGCCCATTAGCGGGGACATCCTACAATGAGCAGTTCTTC. The encoded protein is CASSPLAGTSYNEQFF.

The chain employs TRBV7-3 and TRBJ2-1; D is uncertain. V lost 4 bases and J lost 6, with 10 bases in between. Germline V gives CDR1 SGHTA, CDR2 FQGTGA. The CDR3 is 13 residues long. The CDR3 region is CASSSGTLNEQFF. CDR3 nucleotide sequence: TGTGCCAGCAGCTCAGGCACCCTCAATGAGCAGTTCTTC.

This clonotype was seen a single time. Compared with germline, one end of the junction differs, possibly owing to a read error. The chain employs TRBV12-3 or TRBV12-4 and TRBJ2-1; 13 bases match TRBD2. CDR3 length: 17 amino acids. CDR3 in amino acids: CARSSGSTSGRADEQFF. The CDR3, as DNA: TGTGCCAGGAGTTCTGGTAGCACTAGCGGGAGGGCTGATGAGCAGTTCTTC.

This clonotype was seen at least ten times. A much larger clone lies one base from this, so it may be a read error. This chain uses TRBV6-1 with TRBJ2-5, with D perhaps TRBD2 (6 bases). V gave up 3 bases and J gave up 13 bases, with 21 bases separating them. The CDR3 loop spans 14 amino acids. Germline V lookup: CDR1 MNHNS, CDR2 SASEGT. CDR3: CASSDGYGAGGSYF. CDR3 sequence (DNA): TGTGCCAGCAGTGACGGCTACGGGGCAGGAGGGTCGTACTTC.

This chain connects TRBV10-1 to TRBJ2-3, with 8 bases that match TRBD2. TRBJ2-7 matches the DNA end more closely, so the J call is doubtful. This CDR3 has 14 residues. Looked up from germline, CDR1 is WNHNN and CDR2 is SYGVQD (reference sequence). CDR3 sequence reads: CASSEASGRSEQYF. The CDR3, as DNA: TGCGCCAGCAGTGAGGCGAGCGGGAGAAGTGAGCAGTACTTC.

This clonotype appeared many times. This may be a read error, as it is one base from a much larger clone. This rearrangement joins TRBV7-2 to TRBJ2-1; D is perhaps TRBD2 (7 bases). From germline, CDR1 is SGHTA and CDR2 FQGNSA. This CDR3 spans 13 amino acids. V lost 5 bases to trimming and J lost 10 bases, with 15 bases between them. In DNA form, the CDR3 reads TGTGCCAGCAGCCCCGCAGGGGACTACGAGCAGTTCTTC. It translates to CASSPAGDYEQFF.

A word on this clonotype: A read error is likely, as this CDR3 ends without the conserved phenylalanine or tryptophan. The DNA is omitted, as the CDR3 cannot be located on it reliably, and the CDR3 follows TCRdb's listing. The chain combines TRBV7-2 with TRBJ2-1; the D call of TRBD1 is as the table states it, not checked on the DNA. The CDR3 is 13 amino acids in total, end residues counted. Germline values: CDR1 SGHTA, CDR2 FQGNSA. CDR3 sequence: CASSQGAYYGQVL.

The chain couples TRBV7-2 to TRBJ2-1; 7 positions agree with TRBD1. Germline CDR1 is SGHTA and CDR2 is FQGNSA. The CDR3 spans 15 residues. V shed 5 bases and J 10 bases; nucleotides not matched to a gene: 14. DNA of the CDR3: TGTGCCAGCAGCACCGAGGGGCAGGGGGATAAGGAGCAGTTCTTC. Protein sequence: CASSTEGQGDKEQFF.

This clonotype was detected many times. The chain recombines TRBV7-8 with TRBJ2-1; 8 bases are shared with TRBD1. The CDR3 has 14 amino acids. Unmatched junction bases numbered 7, after V lost 5 bases and J lost 7 bases. Per the germline V gene, CDR1 is SGHVS and CDR2 is FQNEAQ. The CDR3 bases are TGTGCCAGCAGCCTTATAAACAGGGGGAATGAGCAGTTCTTC. This sequence encodes CASSLINRGNEQFF.

This clonotype was recorded many times. Its ends do not fully match the called genes, so a read error is possible. The V gene is TRBV7-7, the J gene TRBJ2-1; 7 positions agree with TRBD2. In germline, CDR1 is SSHAT, CDR2 FNYEAQ (reference sequence). This CDR3 has 13 residues. CDR3 protein: CASSSGRGNEQFF. The CDR3 coding sequence is TGTGCTAGCAGCTCGGGGAGGGGCAATGAGCAGTTCTTC.

This clonotype was counted many times. This chain uses TRBV5-6 with TRBJ1-4, with 8 bases fitting TRBD1. With 4 bases clipped from V and 8 bases from J, the junction kept 7 bases outside the gene matches. The CDR3 is made up of 14 amino acids. The germline CDR1 and CDR2 sequences are SGHDT and YYEEEE. The CDR3 is CASSGGQGYEKLFF. In DNA form, the CDR3 reads TGTGCCAGCAGCGGCGGACAGGGATACGAAAAACTGTTTTTT.

Of note for this clonotype: Because it lacks the conserved phenylalanine or tryptophan at the end, this CDR3 is likely a read error. It is unclear where the CDR3 begins or ends on the DNA, so no DNA is shown, and the CDR3 is as TCRdb lists it. This sequence joins TRBV6-5 and TRBJ2-3; TRBD1 reflects the table's D call only, with no check against the DNA. The CDR3 is 17 residues long, ends included. Looked up from germline, CDR1 is MNHEY and CDR2 is SVGAGI. The CDR3: CASSYGGKGANVLTFGA.

This clonotype was counted many times. The CDR3 loop reads CASSVASGGTDTQYF. The DNA of the CDR3 is TGTGCCAGCAGTGTGGCTAGCGGAGGCACAGATACGCAGTATTTT. The V and J genes are TRBV6-1 and TRBJ2-3; the match to TRBD2 covers 7 bases. The ends lost 4 bases at V and 1 base at J; junction bases unmatched: 5. The V gene's germline CDR1 is MNHNS and CDR2 SASEGT. The CDR3 spans 15 residues.

The J gene is TRBJ2-1, the V gene TRBV10-2, with D possibly TRBD2 on 5 matching bases. The ends were cut back, 6 bases at V and 10 bases at J, with 13 bases in the middle. Germline CDR1 WSHSY, CDR2 SAAADI. The CDR3 has 12 amino acids. CDR3 loop: CASRRAAYEQFF. As DNA, the CDR3 is TGCGCCAGCAGGCGAGCGGCCTACGAGCAGTTCTTC.

This clonotype was observed a few times. No conserved phenylalanine or tryptophan ends this CDR3, so it is likely a read error. The DNA is left out, because the CDR3 cannot be placed on it with certainty; the CDR3 is given as TCRdb lists it. The J gene is TRBJ2-1, the V gene TRBV7-2; the table's D call, TRBD1, was not checked against the DNA. CDR1 is SGHTA, CDR2 FQGNSA, per germline. The length of the CDR3 is 15 amino acids, counting both ends. This chain's CDR3 is CASSFPGSGVDEQLC.

As to this clonotype: This is likely a read error, given that the CDR3 carries no conserved phenylalanine or tryptophan at its end. The DNA is left out, because the CDR3 cannot be placed on it with certainty; the CDR3 is given as TCRdb lists it. The J gene is TRBJ2-1, the V gene TRBV6-1. The CDR3 is 12 amino acids long, termini counted. Germline V CDR1 and CDR2: MNHNS, SASEGT. CDR3 amino acids: CAGSPNYNEQCC.

By proportion, this clonotype is medium-sized (0.01 to 0.1%). The rearrangement uses TRBV12-3 or TRBV12-4 and TRBJ2-1; 14 nucleotides agree with TRBD2. The end of the DNA aligns better with TRBJ2-7, so the J call may be wrong. The CDR3 consists of 16 residues. CDR3 in DNA: TGTGCCAGCAGTCAGACTAGCGGGAGGGTATCGTACGAGCAGTACTTC. Its translation is CASSQTSGRVSYEQYF.

On this clonotype itself: The conserved phenylalanine or tryptophan is not found at the CDR3 terminus, so this likely reflects a read error. The V and J genes are TRBV6-5 and TRBJ2-5; D gene uncertain. The J call may be incorrect, as the DNA end agrees better with TRBJ2-7. This CDR3 has 16 residues. The germline V gene has CDR1 MNHEY and CDR2 SVGAGI. The CDR3 sequence: CAGSYAIGSAVYEQYC. The CDR3 nucleotides are TGTGCCGGCAGTTACGCGATAGGGTCTGCGGTCTACGAGCAGTACTGC.

Comment on this clonotype: A much larger clone sits a single nucleotide away, making a read error possible. The J gene is TRBJ2-1, the V gene TRBV6-1; D is uncertain. CDR3 length equals 13 residues. Trimming took off 1 base at V and 10 bases at J, with 11 bases between the two ends. Germline V gene lookup returns CDR1 MNHNS and CDR2 SASEGT. As DNA, the CDR3 is TGTGCCAGCAGTGAAGATTCACACTACGAGCAGTTCTTC. Residues: CASSEDSHYEQFF.

This clonotype was seen repeatedly, ten times or more. The V and J genes are TRBV6-5 and TRBJ2-2; unclear D gene. Germline CDR1 and CDR2: MNHEY and SVGAGI. The CDR3 extends over 15 amino acids. Trimming stripped 2 bases from V and 4 bases from J, with 11 bases between. The CDR3 DNA follows: TGTGCCAGCAGTTACGGCAAGGGTCGCACCGGGGAGCTGTTTTTT. It translates to CASSYGKGRTGELFF.

This clonotype is labeled as large. The rearrangement joins TRBV7-2 to TRBJ2-1; tentatively, D is TRBD2 (6 bases). The J call may be wrong; the DNA end is better matched by TRBJ2-7. The length of the CDR3 is 15 residues. Germline CDR1 is SGHTA and CDR2 is FQGNSA. CDR3: CASSFPGSGVDEQYF. The CDR3 DNA is TGTGCCAGCAGCTTTCCCGGCTCGGGGGTGGATGAGCAGTACTTC.